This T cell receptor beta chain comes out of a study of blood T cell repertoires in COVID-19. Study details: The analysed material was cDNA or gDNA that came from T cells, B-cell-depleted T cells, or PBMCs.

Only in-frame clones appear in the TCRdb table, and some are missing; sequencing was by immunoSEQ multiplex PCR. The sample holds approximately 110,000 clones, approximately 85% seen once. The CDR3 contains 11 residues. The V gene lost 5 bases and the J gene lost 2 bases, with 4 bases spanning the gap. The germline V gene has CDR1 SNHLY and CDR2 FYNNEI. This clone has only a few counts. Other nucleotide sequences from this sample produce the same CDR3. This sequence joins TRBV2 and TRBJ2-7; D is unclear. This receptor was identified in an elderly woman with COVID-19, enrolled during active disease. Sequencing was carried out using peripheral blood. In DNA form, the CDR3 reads TGTGCCAGCAGTCCCACCTACGAGCAGTACTTC. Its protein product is CASSPTYEQYF.